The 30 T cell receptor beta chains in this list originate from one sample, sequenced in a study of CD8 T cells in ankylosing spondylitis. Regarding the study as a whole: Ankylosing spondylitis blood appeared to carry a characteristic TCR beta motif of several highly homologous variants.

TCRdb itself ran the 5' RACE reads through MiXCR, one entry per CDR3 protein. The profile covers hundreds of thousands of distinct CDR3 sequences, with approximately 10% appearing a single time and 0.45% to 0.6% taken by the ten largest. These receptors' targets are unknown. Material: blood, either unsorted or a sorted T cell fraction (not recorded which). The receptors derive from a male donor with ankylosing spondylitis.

CDR3 loop: CATSRDLAGATGELFF. The CDR3 DNA sequence: TGTGCCACCAGCAGAGATCTGGCAGGGGCCACCGGGGAGCTGTTTTTT. V gene TRBV15 combines with J gene TRBJ2-2, with a tentative D call TRBD1 (6 bases). With 0 bases removed from V and 4 bases from J, the gap between germline ends came to 12 bases. The CDR3 is made up of 16 amino acids. Germline V gene sequence: CDR1 LNHNV, CDR2 YYDKDF (reference sequence).

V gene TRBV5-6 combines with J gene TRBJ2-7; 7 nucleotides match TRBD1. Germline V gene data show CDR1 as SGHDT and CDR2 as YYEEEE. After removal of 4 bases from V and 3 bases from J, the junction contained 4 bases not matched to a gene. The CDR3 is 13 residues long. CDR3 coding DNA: TGTGCCAGCAGCATTCACAGGGGCTACGAGCAGTACTTC. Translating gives CASSIHRGYEQYF.

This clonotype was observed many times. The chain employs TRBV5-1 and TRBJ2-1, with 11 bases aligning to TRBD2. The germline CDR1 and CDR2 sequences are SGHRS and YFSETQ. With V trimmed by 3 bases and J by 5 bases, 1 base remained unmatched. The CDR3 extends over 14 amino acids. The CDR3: CASSSGLADNEQFF. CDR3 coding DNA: TGCGCCAGCAGCTCGGGACTAGCGGACAATGAGCAGTTCTTC.

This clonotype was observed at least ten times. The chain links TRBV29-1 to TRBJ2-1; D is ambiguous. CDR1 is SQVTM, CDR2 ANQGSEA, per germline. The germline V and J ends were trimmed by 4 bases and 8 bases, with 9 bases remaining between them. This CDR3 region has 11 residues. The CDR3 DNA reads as TGCAGCGTTGCTAAGGCGCATGAGCAGTTCTTC. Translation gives CSVAKAHEQFF.

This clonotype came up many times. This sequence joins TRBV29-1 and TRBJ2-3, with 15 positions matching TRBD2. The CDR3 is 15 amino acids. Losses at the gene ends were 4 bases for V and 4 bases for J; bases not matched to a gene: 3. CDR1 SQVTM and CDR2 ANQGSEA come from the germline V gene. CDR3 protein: CSVGRTSGRADTQYF. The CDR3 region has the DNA TGCAGCGTTGGCCGGACTAGCGGGAGGGCAGATACGCAGTATTTT.

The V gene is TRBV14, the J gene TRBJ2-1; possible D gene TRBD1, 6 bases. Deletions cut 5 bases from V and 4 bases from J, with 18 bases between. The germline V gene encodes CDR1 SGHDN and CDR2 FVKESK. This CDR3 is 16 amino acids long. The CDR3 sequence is CASSRIGDILYNEQFF. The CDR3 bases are TGTGCCAGCAGCAGGATTGGGGACATTCTTTACAATGAGCAGTTCTTC.

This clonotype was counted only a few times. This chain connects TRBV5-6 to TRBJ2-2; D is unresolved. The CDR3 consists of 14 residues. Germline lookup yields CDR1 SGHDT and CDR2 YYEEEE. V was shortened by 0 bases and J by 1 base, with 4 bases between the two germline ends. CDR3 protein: CASSLGWNTGELFF. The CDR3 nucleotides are TGTGCCAGCAGCTTGGGGTGGAACACCGGGGAGCTGTTTTTT.

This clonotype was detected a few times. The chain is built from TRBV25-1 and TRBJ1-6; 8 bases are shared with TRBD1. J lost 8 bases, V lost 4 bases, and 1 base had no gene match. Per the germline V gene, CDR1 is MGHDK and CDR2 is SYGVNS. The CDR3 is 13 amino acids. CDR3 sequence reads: CASSAGQDSPLHF. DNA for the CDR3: TGTGCCAGCAGTGCGGGACAGGATTCACCCCTCCACTTT.

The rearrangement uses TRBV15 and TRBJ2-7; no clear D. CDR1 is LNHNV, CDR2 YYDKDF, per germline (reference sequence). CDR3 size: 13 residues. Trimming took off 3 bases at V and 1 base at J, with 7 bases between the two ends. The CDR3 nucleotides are TGTGCCACCAGCAGGACGGATTCCTACGAGCAGTACTTC. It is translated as CATSRTDSYEQYF.

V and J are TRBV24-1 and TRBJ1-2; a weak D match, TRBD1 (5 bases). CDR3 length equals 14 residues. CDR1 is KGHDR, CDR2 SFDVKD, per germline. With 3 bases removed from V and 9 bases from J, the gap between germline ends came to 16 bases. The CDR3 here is CATSDDSQGVSYTF. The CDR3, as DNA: TGTGCCACCAGTGATGATTCGCAGGGAGTGAGCTACACCTTC.

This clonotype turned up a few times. CDR3: CASSTPGSNGYTF. Here the CDR3 DNA reads TGTGCCAGCAGTACCCCAGGGTCTAATGGCTACACCTTC. The chain carries TRBV6-4 and TRBJ1-2; D is possibly TRBD1 (5 bases). The V end lost 5 bases, the J end lost 6 bases, and 13 bases lay between the germline ends. This CDR3 comprises 13 residues. Germline CDR1 MRHNA, CDR2 SNTAGT.

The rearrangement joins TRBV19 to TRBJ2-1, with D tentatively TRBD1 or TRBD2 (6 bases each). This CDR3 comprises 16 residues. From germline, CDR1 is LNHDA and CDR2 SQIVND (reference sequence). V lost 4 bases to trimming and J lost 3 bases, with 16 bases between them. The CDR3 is CASSTGGGKSYNEQFF. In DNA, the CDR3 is TGTGCCAGTAGTACCGGGGGCGGGAAGAGCTACAATGAGCAGTTCTTC.

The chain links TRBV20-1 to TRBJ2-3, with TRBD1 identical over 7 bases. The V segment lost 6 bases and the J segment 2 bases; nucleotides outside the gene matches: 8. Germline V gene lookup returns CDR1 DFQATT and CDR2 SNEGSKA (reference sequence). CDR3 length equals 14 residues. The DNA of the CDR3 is TGCAGTGCACAACGACAGGGCATCACAGATACGCAGTATTTT. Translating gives CSAQRQGITDTQYF.

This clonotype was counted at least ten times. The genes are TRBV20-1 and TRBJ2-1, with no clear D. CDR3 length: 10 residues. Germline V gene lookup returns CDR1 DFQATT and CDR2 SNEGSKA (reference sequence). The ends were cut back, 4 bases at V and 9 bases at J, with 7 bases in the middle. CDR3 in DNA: TGCAGTGCTATAAAAAGTGAGCAGTTCTTC. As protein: CSAIKSEQFF.

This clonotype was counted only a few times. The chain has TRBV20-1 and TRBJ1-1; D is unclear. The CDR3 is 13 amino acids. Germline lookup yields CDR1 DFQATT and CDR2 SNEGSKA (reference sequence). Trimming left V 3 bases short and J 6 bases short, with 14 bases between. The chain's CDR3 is CSASREGVAEAFF. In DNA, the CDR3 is TGCAGTGCTAGTAGAGAAGGTGTTGCTGAAGCTTTCTTT.

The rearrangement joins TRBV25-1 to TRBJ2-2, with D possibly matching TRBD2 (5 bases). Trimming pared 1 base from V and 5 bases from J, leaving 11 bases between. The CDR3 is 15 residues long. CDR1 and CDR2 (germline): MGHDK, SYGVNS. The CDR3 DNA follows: TGTGCCAGCAGTGAATCAAGGCTAGCTACCGGGGAGCTGTTTTTT. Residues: CASSESRLATGELFF.

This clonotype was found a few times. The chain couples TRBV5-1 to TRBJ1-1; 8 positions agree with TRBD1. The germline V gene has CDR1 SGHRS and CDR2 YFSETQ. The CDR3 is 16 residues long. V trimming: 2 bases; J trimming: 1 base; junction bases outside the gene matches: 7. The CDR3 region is CASSFDMDRANTEAFF. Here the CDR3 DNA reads TGCGCCAGCAGCTTCGACATGGACAGGGCGAACACTGAAGCTTTCTTT.

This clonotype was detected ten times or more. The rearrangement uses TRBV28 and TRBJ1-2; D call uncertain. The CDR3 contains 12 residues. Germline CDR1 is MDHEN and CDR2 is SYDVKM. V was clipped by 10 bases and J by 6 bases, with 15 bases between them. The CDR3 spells CATWTAKDGYTF. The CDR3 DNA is TGTGCCACTTGGACGGCTAAGGATGGCTACACCTTC.

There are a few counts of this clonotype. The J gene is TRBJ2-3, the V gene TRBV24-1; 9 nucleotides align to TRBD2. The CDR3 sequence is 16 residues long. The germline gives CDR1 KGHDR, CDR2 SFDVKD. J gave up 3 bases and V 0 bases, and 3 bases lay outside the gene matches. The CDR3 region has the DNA TGTGCCACCAGTGATTTGGCTAGCGGGACAACAGATACGCAGTATTTT. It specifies CATSDLASGTTDTQYF.

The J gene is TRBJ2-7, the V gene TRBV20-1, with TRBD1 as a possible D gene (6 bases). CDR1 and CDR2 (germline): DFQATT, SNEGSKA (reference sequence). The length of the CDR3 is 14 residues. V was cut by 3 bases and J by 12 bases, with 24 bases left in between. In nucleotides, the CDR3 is TGCAGTGCTAGTACCAATCAAAGGGGGTTGTCTCCGTACTTC. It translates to CSASTNQRGLSPYF.

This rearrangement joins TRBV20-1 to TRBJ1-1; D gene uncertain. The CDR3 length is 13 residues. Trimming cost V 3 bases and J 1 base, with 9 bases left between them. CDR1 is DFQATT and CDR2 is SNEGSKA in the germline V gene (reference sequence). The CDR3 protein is CSASRQQNTEAFF. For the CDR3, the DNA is TGCAGTGCTAGTCGGCAGCAGAACACTGAAGCTTTCTTT.

The CDR3 DNA is TGCATCTTTAGGAGAAACACTGAAGCTTTCTTT. This encodes CIFRRNTEAFF. J is TRBJ1-1 and V is TRBV20-1, with unresolved D. The CDR3 totals 11 residues. The V gene's germline CDR1 is DFQATT and CDR2 SNEGSKA (reference sequence).

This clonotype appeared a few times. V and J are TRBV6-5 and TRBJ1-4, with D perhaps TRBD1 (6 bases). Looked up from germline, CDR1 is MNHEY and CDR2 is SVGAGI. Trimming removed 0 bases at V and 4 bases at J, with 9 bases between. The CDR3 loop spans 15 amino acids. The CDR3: CASSYSRGLNEKLFF. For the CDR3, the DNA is TGTGCCAGCAGTTACTCACGGGGGCTTAATGAAAAACTGTTTTTT.

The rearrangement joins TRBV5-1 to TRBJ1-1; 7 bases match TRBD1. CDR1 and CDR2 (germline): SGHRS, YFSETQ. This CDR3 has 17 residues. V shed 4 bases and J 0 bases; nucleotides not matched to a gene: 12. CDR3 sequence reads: CASSGRDRQYMNTEAFF. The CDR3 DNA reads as TGCGCCAGCAGCGGAAGGGACAGACAATACATGAACACTGAAGCTTTCTTT.

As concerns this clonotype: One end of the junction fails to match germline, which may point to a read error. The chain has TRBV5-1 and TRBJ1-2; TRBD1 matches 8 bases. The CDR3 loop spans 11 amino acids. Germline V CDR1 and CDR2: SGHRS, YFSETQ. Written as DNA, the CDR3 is TGCGCCAGCAGCTTCGGGGACAGGCCCCTCTTC. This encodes CASSFGDRPLF.

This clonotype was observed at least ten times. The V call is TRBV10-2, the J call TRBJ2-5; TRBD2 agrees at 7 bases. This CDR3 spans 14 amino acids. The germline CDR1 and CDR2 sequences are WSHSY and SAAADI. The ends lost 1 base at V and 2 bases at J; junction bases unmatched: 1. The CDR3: CASSEWEGQETQYF. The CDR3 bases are TGCGCCAGCAGTGAGTGGGAGGGACAAGAGACCCAGTACTTC.

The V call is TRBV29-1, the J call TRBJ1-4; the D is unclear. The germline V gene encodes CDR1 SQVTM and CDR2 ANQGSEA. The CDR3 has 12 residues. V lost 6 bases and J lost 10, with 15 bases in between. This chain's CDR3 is CSVRRPAGKLFF. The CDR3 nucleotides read TGCAGCGTCCGTAGACCGGCCGGAAAACTGTTTTTT.

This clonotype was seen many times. The CDR3 bases are TGTGCCAGCAGCCAAAAGGGATTCTCTGGAAACACCATATATTTT. Its protein product is CASSQKGFSGNTIYF. The chain combines TRBV3-1 with TRBJ1-3; no firm D call. The CDR3 runs 15 residues. The germline V and J ends were trimmed by 2 bases and 0 bases, with 8 bases remaining between them. Germline V gives CDR1 LGHDT, CDR2 YNNKEL (reference sequence).

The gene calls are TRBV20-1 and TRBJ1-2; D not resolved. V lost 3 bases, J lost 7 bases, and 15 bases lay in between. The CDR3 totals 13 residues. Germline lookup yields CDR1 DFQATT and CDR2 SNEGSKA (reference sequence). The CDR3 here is CSASLRNAGGYTF. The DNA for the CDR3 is TGCAGTGCTAGCCTCAGGAATGCGGGTGGCTACACCTTC.

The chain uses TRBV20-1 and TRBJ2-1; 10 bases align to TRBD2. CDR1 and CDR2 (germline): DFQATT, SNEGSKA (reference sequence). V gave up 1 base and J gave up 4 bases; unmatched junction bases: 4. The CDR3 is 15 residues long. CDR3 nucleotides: TGCAGTGCTAGAGTCCCAGCGGGAGGGTACAATGAGCAGTTCTTC. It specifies CSARVPAGGYNEQFF.